A selection of T cell receptor beta chains follows, all from one sample in a study of response to subunit inactivated influenza vaccine. TCRdb ran MiXCR on the RT-PCR reads and lists one entry per CDR3 protein. The sample lists roughly 710,000 distinct CDR3 sequences, 14% seen once, with 6.5% to 8% in the top ten. The sequencing used PBMCs from blood, collected around 14 days before vaccination. The receptor set was obtained from a man aged 50 or older who received an inactivated influenza vaccine. Both conserved end residues are part of each CDR3. Fields, in order: J gene, clone size, V gene, D gene, CDR3 DNA, CDR3 protein. D genes are given only for firm matches. A row's size may be missing; if present it is once, few, many or a size class.

TRBJ2-1	few	TRBV5-1	.	TGCGCCAGCAGCTTGGTGGCGGTGAGCTCCTACAATGAGCAGTTCTTC	CASSLVAVSSYNEQFF
TRBJ2-7	.	TRBV3-1	TRBD2	TGTGCCAGCAGCCAGGGGACTAGCGGACTCAGCTCCTACGAGCAGTACTTC	CASSQGTSGLSSYEQYF
TRBJ2-3	.	TRBV20-1	.	TGCAGTGCTGGAGGACTAAGCACAGATACGCAGTATTTT	CSAGGLSTDTQYF
TRBJ1-4	few	TRBV6-5	.	TGTGCCAGCAGTTACTCTCTCCGGGACTACAATGAAAAACTGTTTTTT	CASSYSLRDYNEKLFF
TRBJ1-6	many	TRBV5-1	TRBD1	TGCGCCAGCAGCCAGGGACAGGGACATTCACCCCTCCACTTT	CASSQGQGHSPLHF
TRBJ2-7	.	TRBV27	.	TGTGCCAGCAGGCCTAGCTCAGGGGTTGGCCAGTACTTC	CASRPSSGVGQYF
TRBJ2-5	few	TRBV12-3/TRBV12-4	.	TGTGCCAGCAGTGGGTTCGGGGCGCGGGAGACCCAGTACTTC	CASSGFGARETQYF
TRBJ2-3	few	TRBV4-2	TRBD2	TGTGCCAGCAGCCAAGTCCCTAGCGGGGGACGAGATACGCAGTATTTT	CASSQVPSGGRDTQYF
TRBJ2-3	few	TRBV12-3/TRBV12-4	.	TGTGCCAGCACCCCCCAGTACACAGATACGCAGTATTTT	CASTPQYTDTQYF
TRBJ2-2	.	TRBV12-3/TRBV12-4	.	TGTGGGACAGCAAACACCGGGGAGCTGTTTTTT	CGTANTGELFF
TRBJ2-1	.	TRBV5-1	TRBD2	TGCGCCAGCAGCCCCGGGACTAGGGTAAGCAATGAGCAGTTCTTC	CASSPGTRVSNEQFF
TRBJ2-7	.	TRBV28	TRBD1	TGTGCCAGCAGGGAACAGGGGCGATACGAGCAGTACTTC	CASREQGRYEQYF
TRBJ2-1	few	TRBV20-1	.	TGCAGTGCTAGGTACAGGGAGCATTGGTACAATGAGCAGTTCTTC	CSARYREHWYNEQFF
TRBJ2-1	few	TRBV4-3	TRBD2	TGCGCCACTTCACAGCGGGAGGGGAATGAGCAGTTCTTC	CATSQREGNEQFF
TRBJ2-5	many	TRBV5-1	TRBD1	TGTGCCAGCTCACTACAGGGGGCCCAAGAGACCCAGTACTTC	CASSLQGAQETQYF
TRBJ2-3	few	TRBV6-1	.	TGTGCCAGCAGCATGACATTCCCCCCATGGGATACGCAGTATTTT	CASSMTFPPWDTQYF